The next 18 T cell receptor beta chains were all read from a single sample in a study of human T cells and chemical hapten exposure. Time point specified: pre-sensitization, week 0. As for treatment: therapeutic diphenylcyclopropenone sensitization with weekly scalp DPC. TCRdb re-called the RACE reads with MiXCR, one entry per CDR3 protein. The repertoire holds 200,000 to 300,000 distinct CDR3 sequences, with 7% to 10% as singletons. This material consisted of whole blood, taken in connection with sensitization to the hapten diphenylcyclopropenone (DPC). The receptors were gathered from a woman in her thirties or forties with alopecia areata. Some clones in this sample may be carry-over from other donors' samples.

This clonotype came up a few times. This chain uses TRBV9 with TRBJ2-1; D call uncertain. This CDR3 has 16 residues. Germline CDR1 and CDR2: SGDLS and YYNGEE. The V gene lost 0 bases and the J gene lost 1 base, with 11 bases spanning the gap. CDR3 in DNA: TGTGCCAGCAGCGTAGGGACGGCCCTTTCCTACAATGAGCAGTTCTTC. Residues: CASSVGTALSYNEQFF.

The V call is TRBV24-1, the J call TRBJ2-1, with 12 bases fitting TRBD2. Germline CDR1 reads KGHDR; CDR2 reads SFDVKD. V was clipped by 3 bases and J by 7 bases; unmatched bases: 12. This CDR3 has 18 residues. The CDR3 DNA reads TGTGCCACCAGTGATCAAGGACTAGCGGGAATTTATAGGAATGAGCAGTTCTTC. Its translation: CATSDQGLAGIYRNEQFF.

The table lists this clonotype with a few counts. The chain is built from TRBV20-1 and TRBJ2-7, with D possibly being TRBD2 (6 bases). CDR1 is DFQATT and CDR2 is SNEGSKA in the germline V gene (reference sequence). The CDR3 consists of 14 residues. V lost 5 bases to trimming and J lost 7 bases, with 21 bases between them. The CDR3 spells CSAPGTLYSREQYF. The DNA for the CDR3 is TGCAGTGCTCCCGGGACTCTCTATAGCCGAGAGCAGTACTTC.

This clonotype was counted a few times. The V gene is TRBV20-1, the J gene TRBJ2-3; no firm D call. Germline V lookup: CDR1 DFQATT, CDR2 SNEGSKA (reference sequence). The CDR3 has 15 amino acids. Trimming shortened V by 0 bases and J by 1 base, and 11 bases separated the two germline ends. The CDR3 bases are TGCAGTGCTAGAGATTTGCTAGTAGGCACAGATACGCAGTATTTT. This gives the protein CSARDLLVGTDTQYF.

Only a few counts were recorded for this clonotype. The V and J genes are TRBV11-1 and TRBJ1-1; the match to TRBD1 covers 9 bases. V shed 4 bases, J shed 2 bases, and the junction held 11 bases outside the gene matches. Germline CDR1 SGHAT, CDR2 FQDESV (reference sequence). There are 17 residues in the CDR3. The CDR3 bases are TGTGCCAGCAGCTGGATTAAAGGACAGGGGCGAAACACTGAAGCTTTCTTT. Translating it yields CASSWIKGQGRNTEAFF.

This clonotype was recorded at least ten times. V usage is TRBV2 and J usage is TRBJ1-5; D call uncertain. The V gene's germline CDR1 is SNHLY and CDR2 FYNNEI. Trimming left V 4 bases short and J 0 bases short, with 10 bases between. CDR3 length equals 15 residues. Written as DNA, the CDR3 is TGTGCCAGCAGTGTGGAGGGCTCTAGCAATCAGCCCCAGCATTTT. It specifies CASSVEGSSNQPQHF. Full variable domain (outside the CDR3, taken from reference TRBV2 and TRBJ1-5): EPEVTQTPSHQVTQMGQEVILRCVPISNHLYFYWYRQILGQKVEFLVSFYNNEISEKSEIFDDQFSVERPDGSNFTLKIRSTKLEDSAMYFCASSVEGSSNQPQHFGDGTRLSIL.

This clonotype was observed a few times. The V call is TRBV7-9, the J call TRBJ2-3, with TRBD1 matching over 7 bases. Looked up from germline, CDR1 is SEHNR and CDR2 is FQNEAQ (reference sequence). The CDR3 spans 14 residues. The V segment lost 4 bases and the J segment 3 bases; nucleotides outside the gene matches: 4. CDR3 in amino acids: CASSSGTVTDTQYF. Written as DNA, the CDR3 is TGTGCCAGCAGCTCGGGGACAGTAACAGATACGCAGTATTTT.

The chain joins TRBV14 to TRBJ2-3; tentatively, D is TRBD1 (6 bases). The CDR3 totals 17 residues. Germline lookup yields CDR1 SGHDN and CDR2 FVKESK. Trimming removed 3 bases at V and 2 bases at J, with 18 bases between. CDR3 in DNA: TGTGCCAGCAGCCAGGTTAGGGACACCAAACTCACAGATACGCAGTATTTT. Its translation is CASSQVRDTKLTDTQYF. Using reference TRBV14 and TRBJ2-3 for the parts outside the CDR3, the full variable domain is EAGVTQFPSHSVIEKGQTVTLRCDPISGHDNLYWYRRVMGKEIKFLLHFVKESKQDESGMPNNRFLAERTGGTYSTLKVQPAELEDSGVYFCASSQVRDTKLTDTQYFGPGTRLTVL.

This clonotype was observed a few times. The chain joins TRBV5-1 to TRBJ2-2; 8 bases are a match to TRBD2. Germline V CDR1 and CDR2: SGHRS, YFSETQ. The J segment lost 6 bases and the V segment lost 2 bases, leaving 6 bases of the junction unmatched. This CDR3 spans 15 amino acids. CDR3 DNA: TGCGCCAGCAGCTTTAGCGGGAAGGTTGCCGGGGAGCTGTTTTTT. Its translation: CASSFSGKVAGELFF.

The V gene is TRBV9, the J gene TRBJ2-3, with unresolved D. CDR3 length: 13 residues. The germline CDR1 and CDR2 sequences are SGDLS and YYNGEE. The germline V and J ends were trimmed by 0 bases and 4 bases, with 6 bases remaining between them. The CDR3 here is CASSVGVADTQYF. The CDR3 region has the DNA TGTGCCAGCAGCGTAGGTGTTGCAGATACGCAGTATTTT.

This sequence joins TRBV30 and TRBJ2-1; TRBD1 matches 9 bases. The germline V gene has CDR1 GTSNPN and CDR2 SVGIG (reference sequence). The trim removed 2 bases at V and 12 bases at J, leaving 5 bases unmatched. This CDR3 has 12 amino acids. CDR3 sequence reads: CAWSFGTGLQFF. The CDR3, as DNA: TGTGCCTGGAGTTTTGGGACAGGGTTGCAGTTCTTC.

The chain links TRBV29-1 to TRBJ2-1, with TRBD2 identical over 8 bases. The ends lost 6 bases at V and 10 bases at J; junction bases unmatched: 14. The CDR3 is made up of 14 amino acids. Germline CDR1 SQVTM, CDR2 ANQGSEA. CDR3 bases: TGCAGCGTCGGGAGCGGGAGTTCCCTCCAGGAGCAGTTCTTC. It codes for CSVGSGSSLQEQFF.

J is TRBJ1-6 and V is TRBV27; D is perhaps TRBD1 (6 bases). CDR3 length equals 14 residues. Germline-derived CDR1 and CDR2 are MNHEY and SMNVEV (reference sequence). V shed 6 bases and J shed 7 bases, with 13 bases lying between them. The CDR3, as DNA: TGTGCCAGCAGCCGTACAGGGCTGAATTCACCCCTCCACTTT. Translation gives CASSRTGLNSPLHF.

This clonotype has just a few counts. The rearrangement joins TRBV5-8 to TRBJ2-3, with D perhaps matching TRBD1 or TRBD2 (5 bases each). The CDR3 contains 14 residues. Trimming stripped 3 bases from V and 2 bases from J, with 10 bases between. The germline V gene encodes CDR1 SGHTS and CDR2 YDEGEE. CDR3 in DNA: TGTGCCAGCAGCTCCGGGACCCCCACAGATACGCAGTATTTT. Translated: CASSSGTPTDTQYF.

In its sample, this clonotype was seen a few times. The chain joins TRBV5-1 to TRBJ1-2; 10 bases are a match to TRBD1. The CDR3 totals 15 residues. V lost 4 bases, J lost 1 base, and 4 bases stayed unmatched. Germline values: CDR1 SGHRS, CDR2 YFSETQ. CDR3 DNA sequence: TGCGCCAGCAGCATGGGACAGGGGATTAACTATGGCTACACCTTC. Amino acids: CASSMGQGINYGYTF.

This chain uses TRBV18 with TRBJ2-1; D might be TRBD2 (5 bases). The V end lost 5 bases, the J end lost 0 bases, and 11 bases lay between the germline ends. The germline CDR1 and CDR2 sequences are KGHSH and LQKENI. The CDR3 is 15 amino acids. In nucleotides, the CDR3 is TGTGCCAGCTCAACCATTGGGAGCTCCTACAATGAGCAGTTCTTC. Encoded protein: CASSTIGSSYNEQFF.

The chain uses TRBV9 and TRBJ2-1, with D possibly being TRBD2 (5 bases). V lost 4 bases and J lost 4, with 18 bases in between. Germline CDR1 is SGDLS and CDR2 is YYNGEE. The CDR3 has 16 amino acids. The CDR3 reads CASSPPGLASYNEQFF. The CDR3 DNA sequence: TGTGCCAGCAGCCCCCCCGGGTTAGCGAGTTACAATGAGCAGTTCTTC.

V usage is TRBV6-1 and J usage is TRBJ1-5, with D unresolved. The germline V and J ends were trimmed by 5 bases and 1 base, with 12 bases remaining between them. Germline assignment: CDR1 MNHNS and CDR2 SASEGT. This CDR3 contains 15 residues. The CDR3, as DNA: TGTGCCAGCAGTCCCCGGGGAGGGAGCAATCAGCCCCAGCATTTT. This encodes CASSPRGGSNQPQHF.